Below, 30 T cell receptor beta chains from the same sample are listed, as sequenced in a study of T-cell memory formation after mild COVID-19. TCRdb re-called the 5' RACE reads with MiXCR, one entry per CDR3 protein. Of hundreds of thousands of distinct CDR3 sequences listed, 15% to 20% were seen once; the top ten hold more than 20%. Sequenced input: PBMCs or a T cell subset sorted from them (not recorded which). The receptor set was obtained from a man between 18 and 29 years old who had mild COVID-19 (a few samples of this study predate the infection). Cell type and time point are not known.

Only a few counts were recorded for this clonotype. The V and J genes are TRBV15 and TRBJ1-5; 9 positions agree with TRBD1. V was clipped by 8 bases and J by 5 bases; unmatched bases: 10. Germline CDR1 and CDR2: LNHNV and YYDKDF (reference sequence). The CDR3 sequence is 15 residues long. As DNA, the CDR3 is TGTGCCACCCGGACCGGGACAGGGAGCTATCAGCCCCAGCATTTT. Its translation: CATRTGTGSYQPQHF.

The chain uses TRBV18 and TRBJ1-3; D remains ambiguous. Germline V gene lookup returns CDR1 KGHSH and CDR2 LQKENI. Trimming removed 3 bases at V and 4 bases at J, with 13 bases between. This CDR3 is built from 15 residues. The CDR3 here is CASSPSEGTGNTIYF. In DNA form, the CDR3 reads TGTGCCAGCTCACCGTCCGAGGGCACCGGAAACACCATATATTTT.

This clonotype was observed a few times. J is TRBJ2-5 and V is TRBV5-1, with D possibly being TRBD1 (6 bases). Germline CDR1 and CDR2: SGHRS and YFSETQ. The CDR3 covers 15 residues. Between the trimmed V and J ends, which lost 0 bases and 5 bases, there was a span of 14 bases. DNA of the CDR3: TGCGCCAGCAGCTTGGCCCCTGGGGGCAGTGAGACCCAGTACTTC. Its translation is CASSLAPGGSETQYF.

The chain has TRBV29-1 and TRBJ2-3, with D possibly being TRBD2 (5 bases). The CDR3 is 12 residues long. Germline values: CDR1 SQVTM, CDR2 ANQGSEA. The V end lost 5 bases, the J end lost 2 bases, and 8 bases lay between the germline ends. The CDR3 nucleotides are TGCAGCGTTTGGGAGCTCACAGATACGCAGTATTTT. It specifies CSVWELTDTQYF.

The V and J genes are TRBV5-5 and TRBJ2-5, with D possibly matching TRBD2 (5 bases). The germline V and J ends were trimmed by 6 bases and 2 bases, with 17 bases remaining between them. CDR1 is SGHKS and CDR2 is YYEKEE in the germline V gene (reference sequence). The CDR3 consists of 15 residues. CDR3 sequence reads: CASKNSLGVQETQYF. The CDR3 nucleotides read TGTGCCAGCAAAAACTCTCTCGGGGTTCAAGAGACCCAGTACTTC.

This clonotype has a handful of counts. This chain joins TRBV3-1 and TRBJ2-5; D not resolved. Trimming took off 2 bases at V and 5 bases at J, with 12 bases between the two ends. There are 14 residues in the CDR3. Germline lookup yields CDR1 LGHDT and CDR2 YNNKEL (reference sequence). This CDR3 reads CASSQWVQQETQYF. The DNA of the CDR3 is TGTGCCAGCAGCCAATGGGTCCAGCAGGAGACCCAGTACTTC.

The gene calls are TRBV6-5 and TRBJ1-2, with D perhaps TRBD1 (5 bases). Germline V CDR1 and CDR2: MNHEY, SVGAGI. This CDR3 contains 15 residues. V gave up 6 bases and J gave up 6 bases, with 20 bases separating them. CDR3 protein: CASSWDVGWVNGYTF. The CDR3 region has the DNA TGTGCCAGCAGCTGGGACGTGGGCTGGGTAAATGGCTACACCTTC.

Ten or more counts support this clonotype. The chain employs TRBV24-1 and TRBJ2-1; 8 nucleotides line up with TRBD1. The germline gives CDR1 KGHDR, CDR2 SFDVKD. The trim removed 2 bases at V and 6 bases at J, leaving 8 bases unmatched. The CDR3 consists of 16 residues. CDR3 nucleotide sequence: TGTGCCACCAGTGATTCGAGGCAGGGGGCAAGCAATGAGCAGTTCTTC. It translates to CATSDSRQGASNEQFF.

The chain joins TRBV27 to TRBJ2-3, with 7 bases aligning to TRBD2. The CDR3 is 16 residues long. Losses at the gene ends were 5 bases for V and 0 bases for J; bases not matched to a gene: 8. Germline assignment: CDR1 MNHEY and CDR2 SMNVEV (reference sequence). CDR3 amino acids: CASSPLTSTSTDTQYF. In nucleotides, the CDR3 is TGTGCCAGCAGTCCTTTGACTAGCACTAGCACAGATACGCAGTATTTT.

In this sample, this clonotype turned up a few times. The chain recombines TRBV2 with TRBJ2-5, with D maybe TRBD2 (5 bases). Trimming took off 3 bases at V and 5 bases at J, with 16 bases between the two ends. This CDR3 contains 15 residues. Germline CDR1 is SNHLY and CDR2 is FYNNEI. CDR3 protein: CASSERTGMRETQYF. CDR3 nucleotide sequence: TGTGCCAGCAGTGAGAGGACTGGAATGAGGGAGACCCAGTACTTC.

The rearrangement joins TRBV20-1 to TRBJ2-3, with 10 bases matching TRBD2. The CDR3 loop spans 14 amino acids. V dropped 4 bases and J dropped 3; count of bases not matched to a gene: 4. Germline lookup yields CDR1 DFQATT and CDR2 SNEGSKA (reference sequence). DNA of the CDR3: TGCAGTGCTACAAGCGGGGGGGCTACAGATACGCAGTATTTT. Its protein is CSATSGGATDTQYF.

This clonotype was recorded a few times. The chain recombines TRBV5-1 with TRBJ2-1, with 8 positions matching TRBD2. Germline loops: CDR1 SGHRS, CDR2 YFSETQ. V was pared by 0 bases and J by 6 bases, with 5 bases of the junction left unmatched. The length of the CDR3 is 15 residues. DNA for the CDR3: TGCGCCAGCAGCTTGGAGTTACGGGGGGGCAATGAGCAGTTCTTC. Translating it yields CASSLELRGGNEQFF.

This clonotype has only a few counts. The chain is built from TRBV7-9 and TRBJ1-1, with 9 bases fitting TRBD1. V shed 3 bases, J shed 5 bases, and the junction held 7 bases outside the gene matches. In germline, CDR1 is SEHNR, CDR2 FQNEAQ (reference sequence). CDR3 length equals 15 residues. The CDR3 DNA reads TGTGCCAGCAGCTTCTTGGACAGGGGCGGGACTGAAGCTTTCTTT. This gives the protein CASSFLDRGGTEAFF.

This clonotype occurred a few times. The chain joins TRBV5-1 to TRBJ2-5, with 10 bases lining up with TRBD1. This CDR3 spans 21 amino acids. CDR1 and CDR2 from the germline V gene are SGHRS and YFSETQ. Trimming at V came to 0 bases and at J to 2 bases, leaving 19 bases not matched to a gene. CDR3: CASSLAQRDRGSGWVQETQYF. In DNA form, the CDR3 reads TGCGCCAGCAGCTTGGCCCAGCGGGACAGGGGAAGTGGCTGGGTTCAAGAGACCCAGTACTTC.

There are a few counts of this clonotype. The genes are TRBV10-3 and TRBJ2-7; 11 bases match TRBD1. V shed 3 bases, J shed 7 bases, and the junction held 8 bases outside the gene matches. This CDR3 comprises 15 residues. Looked up from germline, CDR1 is ENHRY and CDR2 is SYGVKD. The CDR3 protein is CAISEGQGANSEQYF. DNA for the CDR3: TGTGCCATCAGTGAAGGACAGGGGGCGAATTCAGAGCAGTACTTC.

The V gene is TRBV5-1, the J gene TRBJ2-6; possibly TRBD1 or TRBD2 for D (5 bases each). Germline V CDR1 and CDR2: SGHRS, YFSETQ. CDR3 size: 18 residues. Trimming removed 5 bases at V and 0 bases at J, with 18 bases between. The CDR3 loop is CASRRGETLSSGANVLTF. CDR3 nucleotide sequence: TGCGCCAGCAGAAGAGGGGAAACCCTATCCTCTGGGGCCAACGTCCTGACTTTC.

The chain recombines TRBV10-1 with TRBJ1-2; no reliable D call. The CDR3 is made up of 13 amino acids. V was shortened by 2 bases and J by 2 bases, with 6 bases between the two germline ends. Germline CDR1 reads WNHNN; CDR2 reads SYGVQD (reference sequence). The CDR3 is CASSEDMNYGYTF. CDR3 in DNA: TGCGCCAGCAGTGAGGACATGAACTATGGCTACACCTTC.

Only a few counts were recorded for this clonotype. The CDR3 bases are TGTGCCAGCAGCTTGGTTGGGCTAGCCGGGGAGCTGTTTTTT. Translation: CASSLVGLAGELFF. The rearrangement links TRBV5-5 to TRBJ2-2; D remains ambiguous. The CDR3 runs 14 residues. CDR1 SGHKS and CDR2 YYEKEE come from the germline V gene (reference sequence). V gave up 0 bases and J gave up 6 bases, with 9 bases separating them. The complete variable domain, with remaining parts taken from reference TRBV5-5 and TRBJ2-2, reads DAGVTQSPTHLIKTRGQQVTLRCSPISGHKSVSWYQQVLGQGPQFIFQYYEKEERGRGNFPDRFSARQFPNYSSELNVNALLLGDSALYLCASSLVGLAGELFFGEGSRLTVL.

This clonotype showed up just a few times. The V gene is TRBV7-9, the J gene TRBJ2-5, with no clear D. Germline V lookup: CDR1 SEHNR, CDR2 FQNEAQ (reference sequence). The CDR3 covers 14 residues. V was pared by 5 bases and J by 0 bases, with 10 bases between. Here the CDR3 DNA reads TGTGCCAGCAGCACCTCAAGTTACCAAGAGACCCAGTACTTC. This translates into CASSTSSYQETQYF.

The chain employs TRBV4-1 and TRBJ1-6, with a possible D match to TRBD1 (6 bases). Germline lookup yields CDR1 MGHRA and CDR2 YSYEKL. With 2 bases removed from V and 8 bases from J, the gap between germline ends came to 16 bases. The CDR3 is 16 amino acids. CDR3 loop: CASSQPPWYRDSPLHF. CDR3 DNA: TGCGCCAGCAGCCAACCTCCCTGGTACAGGGATTCACCCCTCCACTTT.

This chain joins TRBV28 and TRBJ1-2, with 7 bases fitting TRBD1. CDR1 is MDHEN and CDR2 is SYDVKM in the germline V gene. The CDR3 loop spans 14 amino acids. Unmatched junction bases numbered 9, after V lost 3 bases and J lost 8 bases. DNA of the CDR3: TGTGCCAGCAGTTTTCCCGACAGGGAACTAGGCTACACCTTC. Its protein is CASSFPDRELGYTF.

The chain joins TRBV4-3 to TRBJ2-2, with D possibly being TRBD1 (6 bases). The CDR3 length is 16 residues. V was pared by 2 bases and J by 0 bases, with 10 bases between. The germline CDR1 and CDR2 sequences are LGHNA and YSLEER. For the CDR3, the DNA is TGCGCCAGCAGCCAATCAGGGGTAACGAACACCGGGGAGCTGTTTTTT. It codes for CASSQSGVTNTGELFF.

V and J are TRBV7-3 and TRBJ2-1; the match to TRBD2 covers 13 bases. Germline V lookup: CDR1 SGHTA, CDR2 FQGTGA. The CDR3 is 15 residues long. V lost 5 bases to trimming and J lost 10 bases; unmatched junction nucleotides: 8. CDR3 nucleotides: TGTGCCAGCAGCCTAGGGACTAGCGGGGTAGAAGAGCAGTTCTTC. Translation: CASSLGTSGVEEQFF. Looking up the rest from reference TRBV7-3 and TRBJ2-1 gives the full variable domain: GAGVSQTPSNKVTEKGKYVELRCDPISGHTALYWYRQSLGQGPEFLIYFQGTGAADDSGLPNDRFFAVRPEGSVSTLKIQRTERGDSAVYLCASSLGTSGVEEQFFGPGTRLTVL.

This clonotype was seen a handful of times. This sequence joins TRBV7-8 and TRBJ1-5; TRBD1 is a possible D gene (5 bases). Germline values: CDR1 SGHVS, CDR2 FQNEAQ. Trimming removed 2 bases at V and 3 bases at J, with 8 bases between. This CDR3 is 14 amino acids long. In nucleotides, the CDR3 is TGTGCCAGCAGCTTACTGGACACCAATCAGCCCCAGCATTTT. Its translation is CASSLLDTNQPQHF.

This clonotype appeared once. CDR3 protein: CASSAHSGGPLDYYNEQFF. The CDR3 bases are TGTGCCAGCAGCGCTCATAGCGGGGGGCCACTAGACTACTACAATGAGCAGTTCTTC. V usage is TRBV9 and J usage is TRBJ2-1, with TRBD2 identical over 10 bases. V was clipped by 3 bases and J by 3 bases; unmatched bases: 15. Germline V gene sequence: CDR1 SGDLS, CDR2 YYNGEE. This CDR3 spans 19 amino acids. The complete variable domain, with remaining parts taken from reference TRBV9 and TRBJ2-1, reads DSGVTQTPKHLITATGQRVTLRCSPRSGDLSVYWYQQSLDQGLQFLIQYYNGEERAKGNILERFSAQQFPDLHSELNLSSLELGDSALYFCASSAHSGGPLDYYNEQFFGPGTRLTVL.

The chain joins TRBV6-5 to TRBJ2-2; 7 nucleotides line up with TRBD1. J was trimmed by 6 bases and V by 8 bases; bases with no gene match: 9. The CDR3 spans 14 residues. Per the germline V gene, CDR1 is MNHEY and CDR2 is SVGAGI. CDR3 nucleotide sequence: TGTGCCAGCCTGGATTGGACAGGACCCGGGGAGCTGTTTTTT. The encoded protein is CASLDWTGPGELFF.

V usage is TRBV20-1 and J usage is TRBJ2-7, with 10 bases that match TRBD1. Germline lookup yields CDR1 DFQATT and CDR2 SNEGSKA (reference sequence). The CDR3 loop spans 12 amino acids. J lost 6 bases, V lost 3 bases, and 2 bases had no gene match. The chain's CDR3 is CSARGQGFEQYV. The CDR3 bases are TGCAGTGCTAGGGGACAGGGGTTCGAGCAGTACGTC.

J is TRBJ2-7 and V is TRBV6-2 or TRBV6-3; possibly TRBD1 or TRBD2 for D (5 bases each). The germline gives CDR1 MNHEY, CDR2 SVGEGT. V was cut by 6 bases and J by 3 bases, with 12 bases left in between. The CDR3 has 13 residues. The CDR3 here is CASRPGRGYEQYF. The CDR3 DNA follows: TGTGCCAGCAGGCCGGGACGAGGCTACGAGCAGTACTTC.

This clonotype was found once. CDR3 sequence (DNA): TGCAGTGCTAGGGACAGTCTTTATGGCTACACCTTC. Protein: CSARDSLYGYTF. This chain links TRBV20-1 with TRBJ1-2; maybe TRBD1 (6 bases). Germline CDR1 reads DFQATT; CDR2 reads SNEGSKA (reference sequence). V was clipped by 3 bases and J by 5 bases, with 10 bases between them. This CDR3 has 12 amino acids.

The CDR3 is CASSLFQDTQYF. In DNA, the CDR3 is TGTGCCAGCAGTTTATTCCAAGATACGCAGTATTTT. The chain has TRBV28 and TRBJ2-3; D is unresolved. Trimming shortened V by 1 base and J by 5 bases, and 4 bases separated the two germline ends. Germline CDR1 reads MDHEN; CDR2 reads SYDVKM. The CDR3 contains 12 residues.